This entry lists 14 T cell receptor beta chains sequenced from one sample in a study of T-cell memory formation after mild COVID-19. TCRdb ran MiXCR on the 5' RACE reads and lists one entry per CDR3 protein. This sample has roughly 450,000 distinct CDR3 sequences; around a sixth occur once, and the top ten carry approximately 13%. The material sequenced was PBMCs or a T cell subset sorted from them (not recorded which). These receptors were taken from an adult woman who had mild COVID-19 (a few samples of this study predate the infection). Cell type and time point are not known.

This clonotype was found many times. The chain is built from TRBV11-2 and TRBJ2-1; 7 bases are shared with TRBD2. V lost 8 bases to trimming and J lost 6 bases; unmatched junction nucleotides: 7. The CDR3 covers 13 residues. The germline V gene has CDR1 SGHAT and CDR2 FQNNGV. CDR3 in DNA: TGTGCCAGCGCGGCACTAGCGCCCAATGAGCAGTTCTTC. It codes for CASAALAPNEQFF.

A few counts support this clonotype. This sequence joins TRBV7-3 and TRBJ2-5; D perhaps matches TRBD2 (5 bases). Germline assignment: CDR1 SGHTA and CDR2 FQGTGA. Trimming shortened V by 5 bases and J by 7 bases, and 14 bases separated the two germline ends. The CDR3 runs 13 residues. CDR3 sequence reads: CASSPSLGRTQYF. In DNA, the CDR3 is TGTGCCAGCAGCCCATCCTTGGGGAGGACCCAGTACTTC.

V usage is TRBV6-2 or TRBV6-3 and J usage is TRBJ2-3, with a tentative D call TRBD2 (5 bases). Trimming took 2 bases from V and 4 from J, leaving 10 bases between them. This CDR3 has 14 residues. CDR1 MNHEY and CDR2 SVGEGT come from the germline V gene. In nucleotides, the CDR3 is TGTGCCAGCAGTTACCTGGGAGCAGCAGATACGCAGTATTTT. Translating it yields CASSYLGAADTQYF.

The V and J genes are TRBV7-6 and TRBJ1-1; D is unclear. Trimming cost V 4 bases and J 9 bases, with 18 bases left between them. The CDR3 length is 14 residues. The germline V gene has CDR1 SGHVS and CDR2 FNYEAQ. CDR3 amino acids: CASSSPNVGSKAFF. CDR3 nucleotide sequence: TGTGCCAGCAGCTCACCGAATGTAGGCAGCAAAGCTTTCTTT. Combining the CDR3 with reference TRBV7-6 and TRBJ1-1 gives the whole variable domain GAGVSQSPRYKVTKRGQDVALRCDPISGHVSLYWYRQALGQGPEFLTYFNYEAQQDKSGLPNDRFSAERPEGSISTLTIQRTEQRDSAMYRCASSSPNVGSKAFFGQGTRLTVV.

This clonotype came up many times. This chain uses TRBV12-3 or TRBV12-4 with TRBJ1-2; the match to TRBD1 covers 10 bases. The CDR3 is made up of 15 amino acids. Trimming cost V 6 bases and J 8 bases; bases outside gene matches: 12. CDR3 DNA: TGTGCCAGCAGCCATGACAGGGGGCAAAGGAAAGGCTACACCTTC. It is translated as CASSHDRGQRKGYTF.

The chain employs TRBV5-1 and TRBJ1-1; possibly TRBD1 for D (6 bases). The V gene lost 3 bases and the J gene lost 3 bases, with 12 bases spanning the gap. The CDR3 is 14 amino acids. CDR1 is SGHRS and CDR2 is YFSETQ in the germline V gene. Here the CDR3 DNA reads TGCGCCAGCAGCTCTGACAGGCTCTACACTGAAGCTTTCTTT. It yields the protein CASSSDRLYTEAFF.

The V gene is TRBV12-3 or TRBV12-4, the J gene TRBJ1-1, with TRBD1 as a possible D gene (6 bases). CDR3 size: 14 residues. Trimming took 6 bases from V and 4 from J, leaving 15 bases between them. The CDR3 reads CASRDRDKITEAFF. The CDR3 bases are TGTGCCAGCAGAGACCGGGACAAAATCACTGAAGCTTTCTTT.

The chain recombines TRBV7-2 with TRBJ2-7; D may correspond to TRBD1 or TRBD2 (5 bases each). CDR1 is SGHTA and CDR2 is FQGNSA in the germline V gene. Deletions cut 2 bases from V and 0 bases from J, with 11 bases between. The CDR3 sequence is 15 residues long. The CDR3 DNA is TGTGCCAGCAGCTTATCCCGGGACGCCTCCTACGAGCAGTACTTC. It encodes CASSLSRDASYEQYF.

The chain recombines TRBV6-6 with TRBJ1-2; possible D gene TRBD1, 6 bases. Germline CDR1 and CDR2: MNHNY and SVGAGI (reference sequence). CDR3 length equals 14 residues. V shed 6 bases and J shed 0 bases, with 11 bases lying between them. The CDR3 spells CASRRGAANYGYTF. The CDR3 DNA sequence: TGTGCCAGCAGGCGGGGGGCTGCTAACTATGGCTACACCTTC.

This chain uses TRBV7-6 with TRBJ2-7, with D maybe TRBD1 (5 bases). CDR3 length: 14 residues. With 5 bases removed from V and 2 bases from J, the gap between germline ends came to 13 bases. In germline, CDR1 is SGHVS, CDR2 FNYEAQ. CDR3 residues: CASSLLLGPYEQYF. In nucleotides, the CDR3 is TGTGCCAGCAGCCTCCTCCTGGGGCCCTACGAGCAGTACTTC.

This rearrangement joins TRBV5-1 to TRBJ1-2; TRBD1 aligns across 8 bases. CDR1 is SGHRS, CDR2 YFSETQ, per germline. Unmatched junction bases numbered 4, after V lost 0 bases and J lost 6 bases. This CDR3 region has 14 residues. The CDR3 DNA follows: TGCGCCAGCAGCTTGGAGACAGGGGATCATGGCTACACCTTC. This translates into CASSLETGDHGYTF.

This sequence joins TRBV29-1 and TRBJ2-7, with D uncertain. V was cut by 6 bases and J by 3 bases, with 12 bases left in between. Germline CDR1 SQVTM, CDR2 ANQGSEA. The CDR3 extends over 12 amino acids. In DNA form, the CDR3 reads TGCAGCGTGAGTCAAGGGATCTACGAGCAGTACTTC. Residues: CSVSQGIYEQYF.

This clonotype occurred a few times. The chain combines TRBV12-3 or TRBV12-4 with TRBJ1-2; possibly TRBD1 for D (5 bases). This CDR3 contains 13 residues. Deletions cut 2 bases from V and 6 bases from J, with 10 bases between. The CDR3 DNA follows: TGTGCCAGCAGTTTACGCAGGGACGATGGCTACACCTTC. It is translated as CASSLRRDDGYTF.

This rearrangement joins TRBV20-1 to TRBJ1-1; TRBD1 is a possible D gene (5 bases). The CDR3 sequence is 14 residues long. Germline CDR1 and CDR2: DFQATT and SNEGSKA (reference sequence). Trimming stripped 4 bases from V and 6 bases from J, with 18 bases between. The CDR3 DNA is TGCAGTGCTAATCGCCGCGGGGCTAACCCTGAAGCTTTCTTT. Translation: CSANRRGANPEAFF.